Presented here are 9 T cell receptor beta chains from one specimen sequenced in a study of shared clonotypes between healthy human individuals (dated by TCRdb to the early 2020s). CD8 naive samples consisted of CD45RO-negative cells that were positively selected for CCR7, yielding a CD45RA+CCR7+ population without TemRA cells. Library construction relied on the immunoSEQ multiplex PCR assay. This is the immuneACCESS table as TCRdb keeps it, with only in-frame sequences that have V and J called. A part of the clones is gone; compared with another copy, unresolved V genes explain less than half, and the rest is unexplained. This sample is represented by around 2,000,000 clones; about 95% of them were singletons. The ten largest clones add up to roughly 1.1% of the sample. Sequencing used naive CD8+ T cells sorted from blood. The cell subset or site label, read with the paper, signifies: CD45RA+CCR7+. Receptors were obtained from a man younger than 30 in good health.

The chain has TRBV10-2 and TRBJ1-2; perhaps TRBD1 as D (5 bases). The germline V and J ends were trimmed by 7 bases and 7 bases, with 13 bases remaining between them. The CDR3 spans 12 residues. Per the germline V gene, CDR1 is WSHSY and CDR2 is SAAADI. CDR3 protein: CASTGGEGGYTF. The CDR3 coding sequence is TGCGCCAGCACGGGAGGGGAAGGTGGCTACACCTTC.

With regard to this clone: The same CDR3 is also encoded by other DNA sequences in this sample. V usage is TRBV4-3 and J usage is TRBJ2-1; TRBD2 matches at 7 bases. CDR1 is LGHNA, CDR2 YSLEER, per germline. V shed 5 bases, J shed 1 base, and the junction held 2 bases outside the gene matches. This CDR3 has 14 amino acids. CDR3 DNA: TGCGCCAGCAGCGGGGGGGGTTCCTACAATGAGCAGTTCTTC. It specifies CASSGGGSYNEQFF.

The chain uses TRBV6-1 and TRBJ2-7; D might be TRBD2 (6 bases). Trimming removed 2 bases from V and 4 bases from J, with 15 bases in between. Germline CDR1 is MNHNS and CDR2 is SASEGT. The CDR3 extends over 15 amino acids. CDR3 sequence: CASSEPGDTLYEQYF. CDR3 bases: TGTGCCAGCAGTGAACCGGGAGACACACTTTACGAGCAGTACTTC.

As concerns this clone: This sample includes further DNA sequences coding for the same CDR3. This chain uses TRBV13 with TRBJ2-5; D gene unclear. V lost 2 bases and J lost 1, with 8 bases in between. This CDR3 is 14 amino acids long. The germline V gene has CDR1 PRHDT and CDR2 FYEKMQ (reference sequence). CDR3 region: CASSLRAGQETQYF. In DNA form, the CDR3 reads TGTGCCAGCAGCTTACGGGCCGGCCAAGAGACCCAGTACTTC.

The chain employs TRBV27 and TRBJ2-2, with D possibly called TRBD1 or TRBD2 (6 bases each). The V gene lost 8 bases and the J gene lost 5 bases, with 9 bases spanning the gap. The CDR3 is made up of 12 amino acids. Germline loops: CDR1 MNHEY, CDR2 SMNVEV (reference sequence). CDR3 sequence (DNA): TGTGCCAGCGGGGGGCTTACCGGGGAGCTGTTTTTT. It yields the protein CASGGLTGELFF.

CDR3 residues: CASRRSSGSHEQYF. In DNA, the CDR3 is TGTGCCAGCAGAAGGTCGTCAGGGTCCCACGAGCAGTACTTC. The chain links TRBV6-1 to TRBJ2-7; tentatively, D is TRBD1 (5 bases). V was shortened by 6 bases and J by 5 bases, with 17 bases between the two germline ends. CDR3 size: 14 residues. CDR1 MNHNS and CDR2 SASEGT come from the germline V gene.

The rearrangement links TRBV10-2 to TRBJ2-5; either TRBD1 or TRBD2 may fit D (7 bases each). V was cut by 8 bases and J by 5 bases, with 24 bases left in between. This CDR3 has 16 amino acids. Germline CDR1 reads WSHSY; CDR2 reads SAAADI. The CDR3 loop is CASSQKQGRAWETQYF. The DNA of the CDR3 is TGCGCCAGCTCCCAAAAACAGGGGAGGGCTTGGGAGACCCAGTACTTC.

The gene calls are TRBV6-5 and TRBJ2-2; 7 nucleotides line up with TRBD2. Per germline, CDR1 MNHEY and CDR2 SVGAGI. The CDR3 is made up of 15 amino acids. V shed 0 bases and J 5 bases; nucleotides not matched to a gene: 3. The CDR3 sequence: CASSYSSGKTGELFF. The CDR3 nucleotides are TGTGCCAGCAGTTACTCGAGCGGGAAAACCGGGGAGCTGTTTTTT.

This clone turned up a few times. This specimen includes other DNA sequences encoding the same CDR3. The V gene is TRBV25-1, the J gene TRBJ2-5; D possibly matches TRBD1 or TRBD2 (5 bases each). In germline, CDR1 is MGHDK, CDR2 SYGVNS. CDR3 length equals 12 residues. V was cut by 3 bases and J by 5 bases, with 7 bases left in between. The chain's CDR3 is CASSEWGETQYF. In nucleotides, the CDR3 is TGTGCCAGCAGTGAGTGGGGGGAGACCCAGTACTTC.